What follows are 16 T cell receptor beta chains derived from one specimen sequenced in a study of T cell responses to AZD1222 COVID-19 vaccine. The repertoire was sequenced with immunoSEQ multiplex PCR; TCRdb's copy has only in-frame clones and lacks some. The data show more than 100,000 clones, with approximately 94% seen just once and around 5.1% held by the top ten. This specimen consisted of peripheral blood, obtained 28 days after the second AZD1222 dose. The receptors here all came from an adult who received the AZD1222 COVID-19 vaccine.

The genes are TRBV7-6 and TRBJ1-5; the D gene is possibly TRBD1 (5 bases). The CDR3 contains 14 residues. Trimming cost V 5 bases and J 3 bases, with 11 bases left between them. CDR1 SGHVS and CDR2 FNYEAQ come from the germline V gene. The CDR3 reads CASSPQVDNQPQHF. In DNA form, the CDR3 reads TGTGCCAGCAGCCCACAGGTGGACAATCAGCCCCAGCATTTT.

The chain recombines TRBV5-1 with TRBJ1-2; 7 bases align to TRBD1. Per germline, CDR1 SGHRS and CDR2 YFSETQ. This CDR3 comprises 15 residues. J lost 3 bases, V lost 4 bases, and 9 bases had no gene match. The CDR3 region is CASSTGGTEHYGYTF. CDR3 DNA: TGCGCCAGCAGCACCGGCGGGACAGAGCACTATGGCTACACCTTC.

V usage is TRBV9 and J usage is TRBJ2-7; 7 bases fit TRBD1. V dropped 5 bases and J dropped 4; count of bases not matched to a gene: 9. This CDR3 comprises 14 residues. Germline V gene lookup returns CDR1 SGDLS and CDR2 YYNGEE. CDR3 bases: TGTGCCAGCAGTCCCCAGACAGGGCGGTACGAGCAGTACTTC. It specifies CASSPQTGRYEQYF.

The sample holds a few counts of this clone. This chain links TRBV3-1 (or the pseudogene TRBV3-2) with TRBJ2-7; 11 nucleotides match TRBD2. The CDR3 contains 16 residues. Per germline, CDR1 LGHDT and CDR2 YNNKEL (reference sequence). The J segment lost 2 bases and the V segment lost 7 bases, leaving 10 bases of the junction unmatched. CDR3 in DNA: TGTGCCAGCAACCGACTAGCGGGGATAAGGCCCTACGAGCAGTACTTC. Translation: CASNRLAGIRPYEQYF.

CDR3 residues: CASSHRADTGELFF. DNA for the CDR3: TGTGCCAGCAGCCACAGAGCGGACACCGGGGAGCTGTTTTTT. This chain links TRBV4-2 with TRBJ2-2; TRBD2 might be the D (5 bases). Germline CDR1 and CDR2: LGHNA and YNFKEQ. The CDR3 is made up of 14 amino acids. With 3 bases removed from V and 3 bases from J, the gap between germline ends came to 8 bases.

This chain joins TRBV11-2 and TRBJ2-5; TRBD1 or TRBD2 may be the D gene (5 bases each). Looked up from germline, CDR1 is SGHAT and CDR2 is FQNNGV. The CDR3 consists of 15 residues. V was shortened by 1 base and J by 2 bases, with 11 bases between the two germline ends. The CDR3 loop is CASSLAGWGQETQYF. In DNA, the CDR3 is TGTGCCAGCAGCTTAGCGGGTTGGGGGCAAGAGACCCAGTACTTC. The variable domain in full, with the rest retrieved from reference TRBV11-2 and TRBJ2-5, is EAGVAQSPRYKIIEKRQSVAFWCNPISGHATLYWYQQILGQGPKLLIQFQNNGVVDDSQLPKDRFSAERLKGVDSTLKIQPAKLEDSAVYLCASSLAGWGQETQYFGPGTRLLVL.

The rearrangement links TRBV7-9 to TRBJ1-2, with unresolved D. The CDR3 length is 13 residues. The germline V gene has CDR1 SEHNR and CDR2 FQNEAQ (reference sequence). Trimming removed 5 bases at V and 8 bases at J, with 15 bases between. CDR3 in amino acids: CASSPLSRGGYTF. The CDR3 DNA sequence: TGTGCCAGCAGCCCACTTAGCCGTGGCGGCTACACCTTC.

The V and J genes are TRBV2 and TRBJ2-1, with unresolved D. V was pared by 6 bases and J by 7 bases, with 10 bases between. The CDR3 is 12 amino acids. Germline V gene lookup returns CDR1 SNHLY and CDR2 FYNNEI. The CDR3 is CASSSFRNEQFF. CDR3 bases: TGTGCCAGCAGCTCCTTCAGGAATGAGCAGTTCTTC.

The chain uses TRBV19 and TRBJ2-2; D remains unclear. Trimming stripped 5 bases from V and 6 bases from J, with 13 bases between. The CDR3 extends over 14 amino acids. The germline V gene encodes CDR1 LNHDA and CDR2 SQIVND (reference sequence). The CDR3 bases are TGTGCCAGTAGTGGCACCCAAAAGTCCGGGGAGCTGTTTTTT. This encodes CASSGTQKSGELFF. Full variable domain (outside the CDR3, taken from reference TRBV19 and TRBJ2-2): DGGITQSPKYLFRKEGQNVTLSCEQNLNHDAMYWYRQDPGQGLRLIYYSQIVNDFQKGDIAEGYSVSREKKESFPLTVTSAQKNPTAFYLCASSGTQKSGELFFGEGSRLTVL.

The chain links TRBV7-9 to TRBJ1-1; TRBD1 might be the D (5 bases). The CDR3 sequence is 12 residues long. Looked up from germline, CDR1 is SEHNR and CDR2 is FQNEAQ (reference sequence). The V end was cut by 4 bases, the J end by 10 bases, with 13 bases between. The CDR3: CASSSDWGIAFF. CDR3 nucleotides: TGTGCCAGCAGCTCGGACTGGGGGATAGCTTTCTTT.

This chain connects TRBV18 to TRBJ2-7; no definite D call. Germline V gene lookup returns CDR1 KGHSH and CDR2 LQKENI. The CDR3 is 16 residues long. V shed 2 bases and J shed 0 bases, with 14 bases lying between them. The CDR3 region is CASSPFSGPNSYEQYF. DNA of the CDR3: TGTGCCAGCTCACCATTCTCCGGTCCGAACTCCTACGAGCAGTACTTC.

In DNA, the CDR3 is TGTGCCAGCAGCGCACGTGGCTGGTTCTACTATGGCTACACCTTC. It encodes CASSARGWFYYGYTF. The chain is built from TRBV7-2 and TRBJ1-2; D is ambiguous. Trimming cost V 5 bases and J 3 bases, with 16 bases left between them. Germline V CDR1 and CDR2: SGHTA, FQGNSA. CDR3 length: 15 amino acids.

CDR3 sequence (DNA): TGTGCCACCAGAGACAGGGAAACGCAGTATTTT. It is translated as CATRDRETQYF. The rearrangement uses TRBV10-3 and TRBJ2-3; 7 bases are shared with TRBD1. The ends lost 10 bases at V and 9 bases at J; junction bases unmatched: 7. CDR1 ENHRY and CDR2 SYGVKD come from the germline V gene. The CDR3 contains 11 residues.

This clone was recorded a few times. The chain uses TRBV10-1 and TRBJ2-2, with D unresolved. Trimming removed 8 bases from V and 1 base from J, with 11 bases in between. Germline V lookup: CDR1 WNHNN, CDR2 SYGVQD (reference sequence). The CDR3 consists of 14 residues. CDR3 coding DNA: TGCGCCAGCTCCCAGACCCGGAACACCGGGGAGCTGTTTTTT. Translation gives CASSQTRNTGELFF.

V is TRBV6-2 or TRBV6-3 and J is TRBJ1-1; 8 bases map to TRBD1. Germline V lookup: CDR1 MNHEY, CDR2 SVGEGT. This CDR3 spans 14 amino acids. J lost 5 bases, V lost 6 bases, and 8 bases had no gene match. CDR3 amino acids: CASSQQGGWTEAFF. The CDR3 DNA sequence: TGTGCCAGCAGCCAACAGGGGGGGTGGACTGAAGCTTTCTTT.

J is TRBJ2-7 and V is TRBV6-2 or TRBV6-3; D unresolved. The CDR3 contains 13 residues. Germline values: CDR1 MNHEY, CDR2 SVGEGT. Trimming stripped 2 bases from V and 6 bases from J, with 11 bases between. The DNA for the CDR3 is TGTGCCAGCAGTTACGACCTAGTGACCGAGCAGTACTTC. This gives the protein CASSYDLVTEQYF.